Listed below are T cell receptor beta chains from one sample, sequenced in a study of T cell changes during pregnancy in multiple sclerosis. Assay used: immunoSEQ multiplex PCR; TCRdb lists only in-frame clones, some missing. The table lists about 69,000 clones, around nine tenths of them singletons. The sample here was CD4+ T cells from peripheral blood mononuclear cells, taken in the third trimester of pregnancy. These receptors came from a female donor in good health, enrolled as a control in a pregnancy study. CDR3s include the opening cysteine and the closing phenylalanine or tryptophan. The order of the fields is V gene, J gene, D gene, CDR3 protein, CDR3 DNA. D genes are given only for firm matches.

>TRBV5-1|TRBJ2-7|NA
CASSLQVASPTYEQYF
TGCGCCAGCAGCTTGCAAGTCGCGTCACCTACCTACGAGCAGTACTTC
>TRBV19|TRBJ1-1|NA
CASIFLGGSTEAFF
TGTGCCAGTATTTTCTTGGGCGGGAGCACTGAAGCTTTCTTT
>TRBV6-5|TRBJ1-1|TRBD1
CASSYTTGAKNTEAFF
TGTGCCAGCAGTTACACGACAGGGGCGAAAAACACTGAAGCTTTCTTT
>TRBV11-1|TRBJ1-2|TRBD1
CASSLEGGEDGYTF
TGTGCCAGCAGCTTAGAAGGGGGCGAGGATGGCTACACCTTC
>TRBV6-5|TRBJ2-6|TRBD1
CASSPDTGAPNVLTF
TGTGCCAGCAGTCCGGACACAGGGGCGCCCAACGTCCTGACTTTC
>TRBV30|TRBJ1-6|NA
CAWRLNSPLHF
TGTGCCTGGCGGTTAAATTCACCCCTCCACTTT
>TRBV19|TRBJ2-2|NA
CASSDQSRWDTGELFF
TGTGCCAGTAGCGACCAGAGCAGGTGGGACACCGGGGAGCTGTTTTTT
>TRBV7-3|TRBJ1-2|NA
CASSLNSGGGYTF
TGTGCCAGCAGCTTAAATTCTGGCGGAGGCTACACCTTC
>TRBV5-1|TRBJ2-5|TRBD1
CASSLAVRTGVRETQYF
TGCGCCAGCAGCTTGGCGGTACGGACAGGGGTGAGAGAGACCCAGTACTTC
>TRBV29-1|TRBJ2-2|TRBD2
CSVLAGVPGELFF
TGCAGCGTTCTAGCGGGGGTTCCCGGGGAGCTGTTTTTT
>TRBV4-3|TRBJ2-5|TRBD2
CASSPGTSTETQYF
TGCGCCAGCAGCCCGGGGACTAGTACGGAGACCCAGTACTTC